This T cell receptor (beta chain) was documented in a study of human T cells and chemical hapten exposure (dated by TCRdb to about 2021). Some background on the complete study: For sensitization, 2% DPC in acetone was applied to a roughly 2 cm by roughly 2 cm area of upper inner arm skin. This study followed changes in the peripheral blood TCR repertoire in vivo during primary and secondary sensitization of alopecia patients to the hapten diphenylcyclopropenone (DPC). Blood was sampled from patients pre-sensitization (week 0) and at 2, 6 and about 24 weeks after DPC sensitization. Libraries were pooled for sequencing, and variation in per-sample TCR yields was attributed mainly to small differences in library volumes within the pool. Around 29 alopecia patients provided blood for TCR sequencing at one to four time points (pre-sensitization, 2, 6 and 24 weeks). Patch tests used Finn chambers with 0.01% DPC on the upper back, scored after 6 days by International Contact Dermatitis Research Group standards. The patient cohort, mostly female, included alopecia areata with under or over 50% scalp involvement, alopecia totalis and alopecia universalis. Throughout the study period of 20 to 25 weeks, patients also received therapeutic DPC doses to the scalp every week. The paper's findings and limits, for the study overall: Because every patient had alopecia, a presumed autoimmune disease, the patients' immune response might differ from that of healthy individuals. After repeated subsampling, changes were observed in the strength of the expansion versus patch-test correlation and in the threshold at which the correlation became significant. Patch test score correlated positively with the number of PT1 expanded TCRs, reaching significance at thresholds 8, 16 and 32 but not at 4. Compared with pre-sensitization or healthy control sets, expanded TCRs formed significantly more large CDR3 similarity clusters, which is consistent with antigen-driven responses. DPC sensitization did not change the number of TCRs with a frequency above 1 in 1000, and there was no evidence of changes in global repertoire structure.

This clonotype appeared many times. The antigen it recognizes is unknown. Per-base qualities were not stored, and no clone one base away is much larger. The library was built by means of RACE. These reads were obtained on a NextSeq 500. During library preparation, unique molecular identifiers were attached to individual cDNA molecules so that TCRs could be counted quantitatively and reproducibly. For every blood RNA sample, sequencing covered both the TCR alpha and TCR beta chains. As for the original processing: The median number of TCRs per sample was some 100,000, ranging from about 23,224 to 700,000. V, J and CDR3 annotation of the TCR reads was carried out using the Decombinator software suite. To make PS versus PT1 abundance plots, every sample was subsampled to the same number of TCRs (28,000). Expanded TCRs were defined as absent before sensitization and observed at least eight times at the 2-week time point. TCRdb passed the public sequencing reads through fastp at Q25 and MiXCR, retaining productive beta sequences. Every distinct CDR3 protein forms one entry, paired with its most common genes and DNA. In this record, the V and J calls reflect TCRdb's handling and not the investigators' own analysis. This sample has about 84,000 distinct CDR3 sequences in its table, and about 10% of those were observed once. Clones ranked in the top ten supply 3.7% of the sample.

The time point label here, explained by the study, means: patch test 3, about 24 weeks after DPC sensitization. The treatment or condition label corresponds to: therapeutic diphenylcyclopropenone sensitization with weekly scalp DPC. Blood at each patch-test visit was drawn before the patch test was applied. Eligible patients were aged 18 to 70, diagnosed with alopecia, deemed suitable for DPC therapy, and excluded if pregnant. Total RNA was extracted from unfractionated whole blood collected in Tempus Blood RNA tubes. CDR1 and CDR2 are read off the germline V gene as MGHRA and YSYEKL. The CDR3 runs 17 amino acids, cysteine and phenylalanine included. Only the CDR3 region is kept as DNA, spanning 51 bases read in frame from base 1. The trim is 1 base for V and 8 bases for J, with a gap of 20 bases between the germline ends.

The starting material was whole blood, obtained in connection with sensitization to the hapten diphenylcyclopropenone (DPC). The sequence joins TRBV4-1 to TRBJ1-4, with TRBD1 tentatively as D gene (5 bases match). The receptor's source is a woman aged 45 to 65 with alopecia areata. Some clones in this sample may be carry-over from other donors' samples. The base sequence is TGCGCCAGCAGCCAAGCCCCGGACACAGCGGGACGAGAAAAACTGTTTTTT. Its translation reads: CASSQAPDTAGREKLFF.